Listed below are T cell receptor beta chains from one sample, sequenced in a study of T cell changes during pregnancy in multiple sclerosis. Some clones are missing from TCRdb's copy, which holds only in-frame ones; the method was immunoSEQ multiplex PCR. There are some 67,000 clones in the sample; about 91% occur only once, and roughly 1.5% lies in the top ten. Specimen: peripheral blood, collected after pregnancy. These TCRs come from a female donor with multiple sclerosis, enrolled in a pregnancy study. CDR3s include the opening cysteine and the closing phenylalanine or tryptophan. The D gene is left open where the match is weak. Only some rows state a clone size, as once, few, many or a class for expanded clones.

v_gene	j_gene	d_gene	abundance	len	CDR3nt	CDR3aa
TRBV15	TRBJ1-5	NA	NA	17	TGTGCCACCAGCGCCGGGACTTACCGGGGGAGCAATCAGCCCCAGCATTTT	CATSAGTYRGSNQPQHF
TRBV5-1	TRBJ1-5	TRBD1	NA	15	TGCGCCAGCAGCTTGGTGGCAGGGGGAAATCAGCCCCAGCATTTT	CASSLVAGGNQPQHF
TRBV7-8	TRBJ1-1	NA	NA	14	TGTGCCAGCAGCTCTGGCCCCCCAGGCACTGAAGCTTTCTTT	CASSSGPPGTEAFF
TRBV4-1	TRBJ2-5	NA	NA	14	TGCGCCAGCAGCCAAGATGACTACCAAGAGACCCAGTACTTC	CASSQDDYQETQYF
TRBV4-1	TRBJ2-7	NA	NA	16	TGCGCCAGCAGCCAAGATTTGGAGGGGATCGGGTACGAGCAGTACTTC	CASSQDLEGIGYEQYF
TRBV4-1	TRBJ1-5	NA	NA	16	TGCGCCAGCAGCCAAGGAGGCAGGGGAGGGGATCGGCCCCAGCATTTT	CASSQGGRGGDRPQHF
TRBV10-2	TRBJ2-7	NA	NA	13	TGCGCCAGCAGTGATTCTAGATCGTACGAGCAGTACTTC	CASSDSRSYEQYF
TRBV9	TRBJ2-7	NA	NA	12	TGTGCCAGCAGCCCAGGGGACTACGAGCAGTACTTC	CASSPGDYEQYF
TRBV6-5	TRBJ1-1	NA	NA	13	TGTGCCAGCAGCCCCCGGGGGGGCGTTGAAGCTTTCTTT	CASSPRGGVEAFF
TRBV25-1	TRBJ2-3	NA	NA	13	TGTGCCAGCAGTGAACTTAGCACAGATACGCAGTATTTT	CASSELSTDTQYF
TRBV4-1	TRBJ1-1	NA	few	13	TGCGCCAGCAGCCAAGATCCCCAGGGTCAAGCTTTCTTT	CASSQDPQGQAFF